This entry features one TCR beta chain sequence. V shed 4 bases and J shed 7 bases, with 19 bases lying between them. From germline, CDR1 is DFQATT and CDR2 SNEGSKA (reference sequence). This CDR3 has 14 residues. The data stem from a study of human T cells and chemical hapten exposure. Study processing details: Per sample, the median was around 100,000 TCRs, with values from roughly 25,000 to 750,000. TCRdb reprocessed the RACE reads via MiXCR and lists one record per CDR3 protein. TCRdb's processing, not the authors', yielded these V and J calls. The sample lists approximately 82,000 distinct CDR3 sequences; 10% were seen once. The time point denotes: patch test 1, 2 weeks after DPC sensitization. Regarding treatment: therapeutic diphenylcyclopropenone sensitization with weekly scalp DPC. The authors' total RNA extraction used unfractionated whole blood.

The TCR comes from a man aged 40-50 years with alopecia areata. Some clones in this sample may be carry-over from other donors' samples. This specimen consisted of whole blood, obtained in connection with sensitization to the hapten diphenylcyclopropenone (DPC). The chain uses TRBV20-1 and TRBJ1-2; D is unclear. CDR3 protein: CSAINLWGDGGYTF. The CDR3, as DNA: TGCAGTGCTATTAACCTATGGGGTGATGGTGGCTACACCTTC.